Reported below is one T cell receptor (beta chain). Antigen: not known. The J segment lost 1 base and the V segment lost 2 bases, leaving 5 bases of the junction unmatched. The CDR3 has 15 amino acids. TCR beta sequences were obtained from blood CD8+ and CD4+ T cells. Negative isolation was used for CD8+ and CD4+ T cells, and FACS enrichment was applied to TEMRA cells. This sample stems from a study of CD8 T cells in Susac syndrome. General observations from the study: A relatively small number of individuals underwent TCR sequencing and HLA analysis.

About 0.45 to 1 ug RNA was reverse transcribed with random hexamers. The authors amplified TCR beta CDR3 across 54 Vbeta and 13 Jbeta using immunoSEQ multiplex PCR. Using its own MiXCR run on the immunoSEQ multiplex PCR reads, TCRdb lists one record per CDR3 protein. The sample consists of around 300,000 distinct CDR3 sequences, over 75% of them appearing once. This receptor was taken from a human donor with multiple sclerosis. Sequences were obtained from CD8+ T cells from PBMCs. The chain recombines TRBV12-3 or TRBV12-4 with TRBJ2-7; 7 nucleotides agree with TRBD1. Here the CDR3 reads CASSLSRQGSYEQYF. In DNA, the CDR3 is TGTGCCAGCAGTTTATCAAGACAGGGATCCTACGAGCAGTACTTC.